The 8 T cell receptor beta chains in this list originate from one sample, sequenced in a study of blood T cells in healthy people across ages. The authors ran a second PCR of 7 to 11 cycles using a sample-barcoded 5' primer and a J-beta primer mix. TCRdb used MiXCR to reprocess the 5' RACE reads, holding one entry per CDR3 protein. The table lists 1.5 million to 2 million distinct CDR3 sequences, around 42% of them singletons. Sequences were obtained from blood. The receptors here all came from a human donor in good health.

CDR3 nucleotide sequence: TGCGCCAGCAGCAATCGGGCGACAGGGGGCCTGTCGCTGTTTTTT. Protein: CASSNRATGGLSLFF. The chain joins TRBV4-1 to TRBJ2-2, with TRBD1 matching 10 bases. Unmatched junction bases numbered 13, after V lost 5 bases and J lost 13 bases. CDR1 and CDR2 (germline): MGHRA, YSYEKL. This CDR3 has 15 residues.

CDR3 nucleotides: TGCGCCAGCAGCCACCGGGGACAGGGGGCGTACAATGAGCAGTTCTTC. This sequence encodes CASSHRGQGAYNEQFF. The V gene is TRBV4-1, the J gene TRBJ2-1, with 12 bases lining up with TRBD1. CDR1 is MGHRA and CDR2 is YSYEKL in the germline V gene. There are 16 residues in the CDR3. V lost 3 bases, J lost 4 bases, and 4 bases stayed unmatched.

The genes are TRBV5-1 and TRBJ1-1, with TRBD1 as a possible D gene (5 bases). The V end was cut by 6 bases, the J end by 6 bases, with 27 bases between. The CDR3 runs to 17 residues. Germline V gene lookup returns CDR1 SGHRS and CDR2 YFSETQ. The CDR3 here is CASTQTTLSGRVAEAFF. CDR3 bases: TGCGCCAGCACCCAGACGACGTTGAGTGGCAGGGTGGCTGAAGCTTTCTTT.

The genes are TRBV24-1 and TRBJ2-1; 7 bases are shared with TRBD2. This CDR3 has 13 amino acids. Germline V gene data show CDR1 as KGHDR and CDR2 as SFDVKD. With V trimmed by 3 bases and J by 7 bases, 2 bases remained unmatched. CDR3: CATSDPRGNEQFF. CDR3 bases: TGTGCCACCAGTGATCCGCGGGGGAATGAGCAGTTCTTC.

The chain carries TRBV7-9 and TRBJ2-1; the match to TRBD1 covers 8 bases. Trimming took 10 bases from V and 4 from J; bases not matched to a gene: 3. Germline-derived CDR1 and CDR2 are SEHNR and FQNEAQ (reference sequence). CDR3 length equals 12 residues. The CDR3 spells CANRQGYNEQFF. The CDR3 DNA is TGTGCCAACAGACAGGGGTACAATGAGCAGTTCTTC.

The chain couples TRBV4-2 to TRBJ2-7; a weak D match, TRBD1 (5 bases). V dropped 6 bases and J dropped 0 bases, with 15 bases sitting between them. This CDR3 spans 15 amino acids. Germline CDR1 is LGHNA and CDR2 is YNFKEQ. The CDR3 region has the DNA TGTGCCAGCAGACCCCGCCAGGGCATCTCCTACGAGCAGTACTTC. Amino acids: CASRPRQGISYEQYF.

The rearrangement uses TRBV6-1 and TRBJ2-1, with no clear D. From germline, CDR1 is MNHNS and CDR2 SASEGT. This CDR3 has 15 amino acids. V was pared by 0 bases and J by 5 bases, with 11 bases between. CDR3 sequence reads: CASSEASAVHNEQFF. CDR3 DNA: TGTGCCAGCAGTGAAGCCTCTGCGGTACACAATGAGCAGTTCTTC.

The CDR3 loop reads CASSPKGLAGFQDRADTQYF. The CDR3 DNA follows: TGTGCCAGCAGCCCCAAGGGACTAGCGGGGTTTCAAGATAGGGCAGATACGCAGTATTTT. The chain recombines TRBV9 with TRBJ2-3; 13 bases are shared with TRBD2. Germline V gives CDR1 SGDLS, CDR2 YYNGEE. The CDR3 sequence is 20 residues long. Germline trimming cut 4 bases from V and 4 bases from J; bases unmatched to any gene: 18.